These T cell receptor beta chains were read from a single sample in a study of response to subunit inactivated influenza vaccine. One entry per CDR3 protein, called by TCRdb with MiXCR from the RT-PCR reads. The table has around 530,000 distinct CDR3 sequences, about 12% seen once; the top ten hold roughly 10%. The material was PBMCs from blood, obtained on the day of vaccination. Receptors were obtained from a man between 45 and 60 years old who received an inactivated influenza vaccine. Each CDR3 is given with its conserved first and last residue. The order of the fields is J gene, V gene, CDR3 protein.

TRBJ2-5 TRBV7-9 CASSLGETSGTQYF
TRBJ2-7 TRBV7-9 CASSRLTLVQQYEQYF
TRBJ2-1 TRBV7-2 CASSLMRSNEQFF
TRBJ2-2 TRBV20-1 CSAPGLAGANTGELFF
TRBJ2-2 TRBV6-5 CASSYDSNINTGELFF
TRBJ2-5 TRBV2 CASSGVAGAQETQYF
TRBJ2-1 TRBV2 CASLELDEQFF
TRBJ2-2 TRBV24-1 CATSDFGTVANTGELFF
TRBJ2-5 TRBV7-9 CASSYLVLETQYF
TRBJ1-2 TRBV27 CASSLSSRQGARAGYGYTF
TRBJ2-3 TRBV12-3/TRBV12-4 CASRDLGGEADTQYF
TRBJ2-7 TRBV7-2 CASSSKGGLSYEQYF
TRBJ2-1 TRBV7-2 CASRPDYASYNEQFF
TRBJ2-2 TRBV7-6 CASSPTGTYTGELFF
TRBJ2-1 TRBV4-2 CASSLPPRASGRGWASSYNEQFF
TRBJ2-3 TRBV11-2 CASSLARRATDTQYF
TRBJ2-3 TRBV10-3 CAMGGAGATDTQYF
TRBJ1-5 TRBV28 CASTAAGVQPQHF
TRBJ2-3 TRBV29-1 CSVRGVPGHLTDTQYF
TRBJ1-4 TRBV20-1 CSATLRQGLNEKLFF
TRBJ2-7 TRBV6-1 CARPSVTRDRGYEQYF
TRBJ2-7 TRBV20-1 CSARDGDRVYEQYF
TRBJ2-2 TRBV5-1 CASEMTGGVTNTGELFF
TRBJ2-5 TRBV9 CASSVGAVSETQYF
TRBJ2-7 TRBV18 CASSPKSSYEQYF
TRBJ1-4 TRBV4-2 CASRENFRDRDEKLFF
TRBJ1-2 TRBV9 CASSVVGTGGADYGYTF
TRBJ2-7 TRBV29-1 CSIVVGQGSYEQYF
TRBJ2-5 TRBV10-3 CAISDGGLAGGPETQYF
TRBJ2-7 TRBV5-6 CASISRLRVYEQYF
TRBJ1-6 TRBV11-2 CASSSTGTGISPLHF
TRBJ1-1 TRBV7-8 CASSRGRGTTEAFF
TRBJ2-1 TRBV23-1 CASHTGGQGLSEQFF
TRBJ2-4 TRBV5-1 CASSQGLADAKNIQYF
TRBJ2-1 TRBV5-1 CASSSPGGYNEQFF
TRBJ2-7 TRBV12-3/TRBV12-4 CASNRQGLTYEQYF
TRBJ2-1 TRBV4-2 CASSQVTDNEQFF
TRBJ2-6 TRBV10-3 CAISEIGANVLTF
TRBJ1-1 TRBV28 CASSVWPSRAEAFF
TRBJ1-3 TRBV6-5 CASSYTQSSGNTIYF
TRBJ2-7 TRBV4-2 CASSQELASGVNTYEQYF
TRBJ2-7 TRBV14 CASSRQPTAYEQYF
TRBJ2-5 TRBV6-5 CASSYSSGSGETQYF
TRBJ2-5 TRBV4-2 CASSQDRGRGLETQYF
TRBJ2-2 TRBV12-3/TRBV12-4 CASSFAPGQSTGELFF